This T cell receptor (beta chain) appears in the sequencing data of a study of identifying expanded T cells in peripheral blood (dated by TCRdb to between 2018 and 2021). About the study as a whole: Four technical replicates, made by sequencing separate aliquots from the same pool of genomic DNA, were compared pairwise. Overall study results and their limits: It was expected by the authors that biological variance in healthy repertoires might increase further over much longer intervals, such as months to years. In all healthy donors, the variance in clone template counts between samples taken approximately 15 days apart rose significantly as total template count increased. The binomial model flagged about 1.1 differentially abundant clones between technical replicates but around 15 over around two weeks and 19 over around 4 weeks. Across all healthy-donor time intervals, the beta-binomial model significantly cut both the number of clones called differentially abundant and the false-positive rate.

TCRbeta CDR3 regions were profiled with the immunoSEQ Assay using bias-controlled multiplex PCR amplification of genomic DNA. On the study's bioinformatics: To quantify the absolute abundance of each unique TCRbeta CDR3 region, the sequences were collapsed and filtered. Differential abundance was tested with two models: a binomial (Fisher-equivalent) model and a beta-binomial model that adds time-dependent variance fitted from healthy donors. Any clone with fewer than 5 combined templates was excluded, and a clone was called differentially abundant if its Benjamini-Hochberg FDR was below 0.01. The form v = (b*log(k)+a)^2 was used to model beta-binomial variance as a function of total template count across the two samples. Drawn from immuneACCESS, this table holds only the in-frame rearrangements with V and J called that TCRdb kept. Clones are partly lost; checked studies trace under half to an unresolved V gene and leave the rest unexplained. For V, J and clone size, that table is used; D and trimming come from the DNA. The sample table lists 51,000 or so clones, approximately 82% of them with a count of one. The top ten clones comprise 14% of the sample.

Note on this clone: The antigen this receptor binds is unknown. No quality values exist for individual bases; no much larger clone is one base distant.

V sheds 8 bases and J sheds 7 bases, leaving 21 bases between their ends. The CDR3, cysteine through phenylalanine, is 14 amino acids long. The sequence is cut down to CDR3 DNA, 42 bases in frame from base 1. CDR1 and CDR2 are read off the germline V gene as SQVTM and ANQGSEA. No immune events, such as infections, were documented for the healthy donors during the collection period. Blood repertoires from healthy donors were used as a training cohort for calibrating time-dependent variance in a beta-binomial model of differential abundance of T-cell clones. There were some 10 healthy donors in the training cohort, of whom 3 were female and 7 were male. An age range of roughly 25 to 65 years, with an average of roughly 45 years, was recorded for the donors. Obtained from a commercial supplier, whole blood was collected from each healthy donor at three time points set two to three weeks apart. For immunosequencing, genomic DNA was extracted from unsorted whole blood.

Recombination joined TRBV29-1 with TRBJ2-1, with the D call perhaps TRBD1 or TRBD2, as 5 bases match in each case. This sequence originates from a person aged 18 to 75 in good health. Sequenced sample: blood. The sequence in DNA is TGCAGCATCCTCGGACACACGGGGTGGAATGAGCAGTTCTTC. It translates as CSILGHTGWNEQFF.